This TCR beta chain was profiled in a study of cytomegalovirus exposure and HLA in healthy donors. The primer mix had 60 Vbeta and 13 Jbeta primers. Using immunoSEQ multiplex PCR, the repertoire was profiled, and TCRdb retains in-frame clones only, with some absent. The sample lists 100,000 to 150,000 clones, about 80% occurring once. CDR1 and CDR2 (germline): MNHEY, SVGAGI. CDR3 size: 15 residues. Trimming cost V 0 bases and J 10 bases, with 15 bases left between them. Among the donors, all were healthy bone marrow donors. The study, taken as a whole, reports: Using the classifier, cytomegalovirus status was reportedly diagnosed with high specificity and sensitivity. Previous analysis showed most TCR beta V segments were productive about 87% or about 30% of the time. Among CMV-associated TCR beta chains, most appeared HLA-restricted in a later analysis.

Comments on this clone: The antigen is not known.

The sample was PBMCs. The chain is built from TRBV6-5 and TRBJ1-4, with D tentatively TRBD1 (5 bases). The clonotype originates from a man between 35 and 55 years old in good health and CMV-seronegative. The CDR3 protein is CASSYSHQGGVKLFF. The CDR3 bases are TGTGCCAGCAGTTACTCGCACCAGGGAGGTGTAAAACTGTTTTTT.